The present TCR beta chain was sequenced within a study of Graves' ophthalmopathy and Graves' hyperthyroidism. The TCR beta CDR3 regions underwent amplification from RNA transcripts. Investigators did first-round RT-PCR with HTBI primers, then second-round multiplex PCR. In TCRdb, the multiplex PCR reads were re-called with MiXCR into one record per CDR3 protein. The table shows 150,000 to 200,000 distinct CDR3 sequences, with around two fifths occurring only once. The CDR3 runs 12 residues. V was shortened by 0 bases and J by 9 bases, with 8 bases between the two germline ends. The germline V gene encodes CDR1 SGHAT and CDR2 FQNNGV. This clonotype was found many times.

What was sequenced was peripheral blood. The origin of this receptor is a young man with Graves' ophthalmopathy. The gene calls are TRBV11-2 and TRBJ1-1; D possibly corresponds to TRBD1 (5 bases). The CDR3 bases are TGTGCCAGCAGCTTAGAAGGGACCAAAGCTTTCTTT. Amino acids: CASSLEGTKAFF.